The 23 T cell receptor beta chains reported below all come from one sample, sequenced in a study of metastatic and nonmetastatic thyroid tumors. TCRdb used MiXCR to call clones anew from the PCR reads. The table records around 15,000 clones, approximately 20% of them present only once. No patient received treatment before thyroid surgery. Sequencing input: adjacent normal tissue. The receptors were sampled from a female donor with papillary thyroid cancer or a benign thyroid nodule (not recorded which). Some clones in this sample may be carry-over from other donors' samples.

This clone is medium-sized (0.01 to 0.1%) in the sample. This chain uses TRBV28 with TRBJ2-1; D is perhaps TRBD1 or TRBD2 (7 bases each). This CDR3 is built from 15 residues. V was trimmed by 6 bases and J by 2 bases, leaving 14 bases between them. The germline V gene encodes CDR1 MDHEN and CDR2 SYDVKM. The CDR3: CASSPGGAPYNEQFF. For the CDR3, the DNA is TGTGCCAGCAGCCCAGGGGGGGCACCCTACAATGAGCAGTTCTTC.

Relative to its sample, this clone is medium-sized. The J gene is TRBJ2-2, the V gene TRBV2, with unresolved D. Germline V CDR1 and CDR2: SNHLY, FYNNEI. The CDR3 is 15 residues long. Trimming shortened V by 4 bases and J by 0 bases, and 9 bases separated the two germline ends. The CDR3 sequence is CASSGRTANTGELFF. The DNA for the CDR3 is TGTGCCAGCAGTGGACGGACCGCGAACACCGGGGAGCTGTTTTTT.

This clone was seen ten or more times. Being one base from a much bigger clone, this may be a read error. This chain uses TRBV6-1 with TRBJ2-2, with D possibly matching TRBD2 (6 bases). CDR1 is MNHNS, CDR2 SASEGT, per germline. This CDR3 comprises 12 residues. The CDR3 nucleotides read TGTGCCAGCAGTTCATGGTCCGGGGGGCTGTTTTTT. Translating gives CASSSWSGGLFF.

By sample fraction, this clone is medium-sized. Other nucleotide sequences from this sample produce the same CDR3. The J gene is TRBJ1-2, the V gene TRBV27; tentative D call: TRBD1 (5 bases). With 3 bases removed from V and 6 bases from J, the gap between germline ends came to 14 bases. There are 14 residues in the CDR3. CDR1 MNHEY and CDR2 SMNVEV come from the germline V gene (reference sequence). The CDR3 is CASSFLGAMDGYTF. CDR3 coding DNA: TGTGCCAGCAGTTTTTTAGGGGCTATGGATGGCTACACCTTC.

Here the CDR3 DNA reads TGTGCCAGCAGTTTTGGGACTAGCACAGATACGCAGTATTTT. Translation: CASSFGTSTDTQYF. V usage is TRBV12-3 or TRBV12-4 and J usage is TRBJ2-3, with D maybe TRBD2 (6 bases). V was pared by 3 bases and J by 0 bases, with 7 bases between. The CDR3 length is 14 residues.

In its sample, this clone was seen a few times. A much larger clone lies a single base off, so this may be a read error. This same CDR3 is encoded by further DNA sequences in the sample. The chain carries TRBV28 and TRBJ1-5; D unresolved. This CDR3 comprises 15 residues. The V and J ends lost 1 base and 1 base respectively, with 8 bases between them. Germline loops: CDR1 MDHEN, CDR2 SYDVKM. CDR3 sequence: CASSLSRASNQPQHF. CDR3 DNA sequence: TGTGCCAGCAGTTTATCTCGTGCAAGCAATCAGCCCCAGCATTTT.

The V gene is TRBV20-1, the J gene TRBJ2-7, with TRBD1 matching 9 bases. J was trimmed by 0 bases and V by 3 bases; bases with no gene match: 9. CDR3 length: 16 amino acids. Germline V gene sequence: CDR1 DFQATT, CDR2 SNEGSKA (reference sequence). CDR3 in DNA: TGCAGTGCTAGGGCTCCGGGACAGGGACTCTCCTACGAGCAGTACTTC. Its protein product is CSARAPGQGLSYEQYF.

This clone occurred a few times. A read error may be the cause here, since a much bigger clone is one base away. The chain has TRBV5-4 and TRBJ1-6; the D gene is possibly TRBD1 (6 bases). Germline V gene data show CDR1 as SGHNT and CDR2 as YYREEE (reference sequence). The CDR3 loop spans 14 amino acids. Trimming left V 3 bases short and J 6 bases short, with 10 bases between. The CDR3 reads CASSSQGTNSPLHF. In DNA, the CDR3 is TGTGCCAGCAGCTCCCAGGGGACTAATTCACCCCTCCACTTT.

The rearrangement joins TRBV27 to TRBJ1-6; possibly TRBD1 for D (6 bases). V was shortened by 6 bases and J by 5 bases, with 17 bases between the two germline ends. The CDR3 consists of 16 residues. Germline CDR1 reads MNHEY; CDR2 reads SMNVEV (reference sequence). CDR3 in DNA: TGTGCCAGCAGACCTAGTACAGGGTTGAATAATTCACCCCTCCACTTT. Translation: CASRPSTGLNNSPLHF.

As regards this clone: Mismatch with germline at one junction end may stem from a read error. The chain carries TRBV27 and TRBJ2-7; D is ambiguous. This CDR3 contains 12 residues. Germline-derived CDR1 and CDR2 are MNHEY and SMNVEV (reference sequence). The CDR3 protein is CASVRSSYDQYF. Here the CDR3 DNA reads TGTGCCAGCGTGAGGAGCTCCTACGATCAGTACTTC.

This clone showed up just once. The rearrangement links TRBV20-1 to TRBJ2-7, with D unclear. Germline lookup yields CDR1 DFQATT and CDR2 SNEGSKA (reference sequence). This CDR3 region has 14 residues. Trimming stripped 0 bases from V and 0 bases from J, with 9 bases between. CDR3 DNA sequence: TGCAGTGCTAGAGATAGGCGGATCTCCTACGAGCAGTACTTC. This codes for CSARDRRISYEQYF.

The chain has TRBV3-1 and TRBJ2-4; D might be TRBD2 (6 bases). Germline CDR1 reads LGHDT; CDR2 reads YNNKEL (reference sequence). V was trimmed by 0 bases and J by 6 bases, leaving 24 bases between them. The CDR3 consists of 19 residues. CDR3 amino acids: CASSQERMRDHRSRNIQYF. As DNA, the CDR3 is TGTGCCAGCAGCCAAGAAAGGATGCGGGATCACCGAAGTAGAAACATTCAGTACTTC.

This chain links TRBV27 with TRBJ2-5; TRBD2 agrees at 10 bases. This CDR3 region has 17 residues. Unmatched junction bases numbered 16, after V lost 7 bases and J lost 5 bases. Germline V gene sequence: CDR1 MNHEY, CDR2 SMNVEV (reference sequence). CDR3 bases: TGTGCCAGCATTCCCCCAGGAGCGGGAGGGTTTAATGAGACCCAGTACTTC. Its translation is CASIPPGAGGFNETQYF.

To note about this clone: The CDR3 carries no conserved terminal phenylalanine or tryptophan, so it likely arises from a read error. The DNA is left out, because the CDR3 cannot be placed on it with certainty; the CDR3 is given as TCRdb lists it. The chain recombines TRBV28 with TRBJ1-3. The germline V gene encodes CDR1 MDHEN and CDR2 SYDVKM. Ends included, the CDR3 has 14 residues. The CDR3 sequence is CASNTRSSGNTLYL.

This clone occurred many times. In nucleotides, the CDR3 is TGCGCCAGCAGCCAGAGACAGGGTCATGGCTACACCTTC. This sequence encodes CASSQRQGHGYTF. The chain is built from TRBV5-1 and TRBJ1-2, with 7 bases identical to TRBD1. The germline V gene encodes CDR1 SGHRS and CDR2 YFSETQ. After removal of 4 bases from V and 6 bases from J, the junction contained 6 bases not matched to a gene. This CDR3 contains 13 residues.

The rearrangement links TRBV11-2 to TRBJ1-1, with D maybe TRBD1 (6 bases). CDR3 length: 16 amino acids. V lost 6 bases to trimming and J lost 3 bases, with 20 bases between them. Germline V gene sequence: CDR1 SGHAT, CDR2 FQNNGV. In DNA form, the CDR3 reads TGTGCCAGCAGTTCAAGGGGGTCGGGACGCCACACTGAAGCTTTCTTT. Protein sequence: CASSSRGSGRHTEAFF. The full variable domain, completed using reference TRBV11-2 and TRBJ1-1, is EAGVAQSPRYKIIEKRQSVAFWCNPISGHATLYWYQQILGQGPKLLIQFQNNGVVDDSQLPKDRFSAERLKGVDSTLKIQPAKLEDSAVYLCASSSRGSGRHTEAFFGQGTRLTVV.

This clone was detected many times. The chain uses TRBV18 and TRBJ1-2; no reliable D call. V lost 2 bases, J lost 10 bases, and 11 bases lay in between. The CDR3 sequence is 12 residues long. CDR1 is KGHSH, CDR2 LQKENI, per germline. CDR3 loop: CASSPALETYTF. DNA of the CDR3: TGTGCCAGCTCACCAGCCCTAGAAACCTACACCTTC.

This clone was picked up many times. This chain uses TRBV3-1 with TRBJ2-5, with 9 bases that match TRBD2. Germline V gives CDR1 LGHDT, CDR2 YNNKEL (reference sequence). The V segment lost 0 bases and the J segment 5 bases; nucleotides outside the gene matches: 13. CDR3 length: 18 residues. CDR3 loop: CASSQELAGGPSRETQYF. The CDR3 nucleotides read TGTGCCAGCAGCCAAGAGCTTGCGGGAGGGCCAAGTAGGGAGACCCAGTACTTC.

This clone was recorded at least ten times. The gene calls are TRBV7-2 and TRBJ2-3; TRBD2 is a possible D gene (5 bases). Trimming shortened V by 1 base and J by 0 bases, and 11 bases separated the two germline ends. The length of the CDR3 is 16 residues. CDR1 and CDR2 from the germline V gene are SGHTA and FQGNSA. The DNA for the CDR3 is TGTGCCAGCAGCTTAGGGTTGAGGGCTAGCACAGATACGCAGTATTTT. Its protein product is CASSLGLRASTDTQYF.

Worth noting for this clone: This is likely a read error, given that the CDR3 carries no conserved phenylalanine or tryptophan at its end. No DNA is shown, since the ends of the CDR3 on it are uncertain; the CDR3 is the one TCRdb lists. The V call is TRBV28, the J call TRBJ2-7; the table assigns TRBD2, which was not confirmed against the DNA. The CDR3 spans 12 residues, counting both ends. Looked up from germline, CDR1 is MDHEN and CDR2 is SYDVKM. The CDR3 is CARRAWTSCQDL.

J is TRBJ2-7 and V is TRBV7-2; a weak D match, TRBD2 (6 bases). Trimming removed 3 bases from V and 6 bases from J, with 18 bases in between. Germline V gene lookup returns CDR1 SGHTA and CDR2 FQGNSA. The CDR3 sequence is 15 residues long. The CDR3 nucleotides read TGTGCCAGCAGCTTTGGGACTCCCGCCCCCCGCGAGCAGTACTTC. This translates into CASSFGTPAPREQYF. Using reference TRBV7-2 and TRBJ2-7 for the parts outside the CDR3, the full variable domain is GAGVSQSPSNKVTEKGKDVELRCDPISGHTALYWYRQSLGQGLEFLIYFQGNSAPDKSGLPSDRFSAERTGGSVSTLTIQRTQQEDSAVYLCASSFGTPAPREQYFGPGTRLTVT.

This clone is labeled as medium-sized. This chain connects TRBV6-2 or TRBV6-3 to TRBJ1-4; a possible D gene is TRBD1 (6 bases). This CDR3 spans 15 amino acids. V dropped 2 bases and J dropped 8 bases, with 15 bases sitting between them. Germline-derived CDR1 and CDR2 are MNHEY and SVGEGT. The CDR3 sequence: CASSYGEGVGEKLFF. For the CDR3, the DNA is TGTGCCAGCAGTTACGGCGAGGGGGTTGGCGAAAAACTGTTTTTT.

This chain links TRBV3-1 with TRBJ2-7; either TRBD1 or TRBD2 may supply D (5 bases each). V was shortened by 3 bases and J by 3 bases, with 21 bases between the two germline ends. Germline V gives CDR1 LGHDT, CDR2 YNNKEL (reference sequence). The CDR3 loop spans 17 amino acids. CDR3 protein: CASSQRAPGQGIYEQYF. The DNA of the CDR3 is TGTGCCAGCAGCCAGAGGGCCCCGGGGCAGGGTATCTACGAGCAGTACTTC.